A selection of T cell receptor beta chains follows, all from one sample in a study of blood T cell repertoires in COVID-19. Using immunoSEQ multiplex PCR, the repertoire was profiled, and TCRdb retains in-frame clones only, with some absent. The sample lists about 60,000 clones, 82% occurring once. The sequenced material came from peripheral blood. The receptors originated from a man aged 60-69 years with acute or convalescent COVID-19. The CDR3 runs from the conserved cysteine through the conserved F or W. A D gene is named only where the DNA matches it firmly. Clone size is not always given. Where it is, it says once, few, many or a class for expanded clones.

v_gene: TRBV27
d_gene: TRBD2
abundance: .
j_gene: TRBJ2-2
CDR3aa: CASSLSYGGANTGELFF
CDR3nt: TGTGCCAGCAGTTTATCGTACGGGGGGGCAAACACCGGGGAGCTGTTTTTT

v_gene: TRBV4-2
d_gene: TRBD1
abundance: .
j_gene: TRBJ1-5
CDR3aa: CASSQGTGMEPQHF
CDR3nt: TGTGCCAGCAGCCAAGGGACAGGCATGGAGCCCCAGCATTTT

v_gene: TRBV3-1/TRBV3-2
d_gene: .
abundance: .
j_gene: TRBJ2-7
CDR3aa: CASSQDRGVWNEQYF
CDR3nt: TGTGCCAGCAGCCAAGACAGGGGAGTTTGGAACGAGCAGTACTTC

v_gene: TRBV7-8
d_gene: .
abundance: .
j_gene: TRBJ1-2
CDR3aa: CASSSGQTNSMDTF
CDR3nt: TGTGCCAGCAGCTCCGGACAGACCAATTCCATGGACACCTTC

v_gene: TRBV5-1
d_gene: .
abundance: .
j_gene: TRBJ2-2
CDR3aa: CASSLAVREAGELFF
CDR3nt: TGCGCCAGCAGCTTAGCAGTCAGAGAGGCCGGGGAGCTGTTTTTT

v_gene: TRBV3-1/TRBV3-2
d_gene: .
abundance: .
j_gene: TRBJ1-6
CDR3aa: CASSLGSSYNSPLHF
CDR3nt: TGTGCCAGCAGCCTAGGGAGCTCCTATAATTCACCCCTCCACTTT

v_gene: TRBV10-2
d_gene: TRBD2
abundance: .
j_gene: TRBJ2-5
CDR3aa: CASSEVSGVQETQYF
CDR3nt: TGCGCCAGCAGTGAGGTTAGCGGGGTACAAGAGACCCAGTACTTC

v_gene: TRBV6-2/TRBV6-3
d_gene: TRBD1
abundance: .
j_gene: TRBJ1-2
CDR3aa: CASSYPGTGRNYGYTF
CDR3nt: TGTGCCAGCAGTTACCCAGGGACAGGCAGAAACTATGGCTACACCTTC

v_gene: TRBV29-1
d_gene: .
abundance: .
j_gene: TRBJ2-3
CDR3aa: CSVEGVGTDTQYF
CDR3nt: TGCAGCGTAGAAGGAGTCGGCACAGATACGCAGTATTTT

v_gene: TRBV7-2
d_gene: .
abundance: few
j_gene: TRBJ2-3
CDR3aa: CASSPGAKPTDTQYF
CDR3nt: TGTGCCAGCAGCCCGGGTGCCAAGCCCACAGATACGCAGTATTTT

v_gene: TRBV6-6
d_gene: .
abundance: .
j_gene: TRBJ2-3
CDR3aa: CASTEALADTQYF
CDR3nt: TGTGCCAGCACCGAGGCCCTCGCAGATACGCAGTATTTT

v_gene: TRBV5-4
d_gene: TRBD1
abundance: .
j_gene: TRBJ1-2
CDR3aa: CASSRDRDSLYGYTF
CDR3nt: TGTGCCAGCAGCCGGGACAGGGACTCCCTCTATGGCTACACCTTC

v_gene: TRBV5-6
d_gene: TRBD1
abundance: .
j_gene: TRBJ1-1
CDR3aa: CASSLVDRGLVNTEAFF
CDR3nt: TGTGCCAGCAGCTTAGTGGACAGGGGGCTGGTGAACACTGAAGCTTTCTTT

v_gene: TRBV5-6
d_gene: .
abundance: .
j_gene: TRBJ2-3
CDR3aa: CASSLWGRLISTDTQYF
CDR3nt: TGTGCCAGCAGCCTGTGGGGGCGCCTAATTAGCACAGATACGCAGTATTTT

v_gene: TRBV5-8
d_gene: .
abundance: .
j_gene: TRBJ1-3
CDR3aa: CASSLLQPGNTIYF
CDR3nt: TGTGCCAGCAGCTTATTACAGCCTGGAAACACCATATATTTT

v_gene: TRBV27
d_gene: TRBD1
abundance: once
j_gene: TRBJ2-1
CDR3aa: CASSSGQGLGGEQFF
CDR3nt: TGTGCCAGCAGTTCCGGACAGGGGTTAGGAGGTGAGCAGTTCTTC

v_gene: TRBV6-2/TRBV6-3
d_gene: .
abundance: once
j_gene: TRBJ1-1
CDR3aa: CASSYSDILTEAFF
CDR3nt: TGTGCCAGCAGTTACTCGGACATATTAACGGAAGCTTTCTTT

v_gene: TRBV29-1
d_gene: .
abundance: .
j_gene: TRBJ1-1
CDR3aa: CSVSGYPNTEAFF
CDR3nt: TGCAGCGTCTCAGGGTATCCTAACACTGAAGCTTTCTTT

v_gene: TRBV5-6
d_gene: TRBD1
abundance: .
j_gene: TRBJ1-6
CDR3aa: CASSRLTGGSPLHF
CDR3nt: TGTGCCAGCAGCAGGCTGACAGGGGGATCACCCCTCCACTTT

v_gene: TRBV4-2
d_gene: .
abundance: .
j_gene: TRBJ1-6
CDR3aa: CASSQGGLRGAYNSPLHF
CDR3nt: TGTGCCAGCAGCCAAGGGGGGCTTCGGGGGGCCTATAATTCACCCCTCCACTTT

v_gene: TRBV5-1
d_gene: .
abundance: .
j_gene: TRBJ1-6
CDR3aa: CASSLRTDRSSPLHF
CDR3nt: TGCGCCAGCAGCCTTCGGACAGATCGGTCTTCACCCCTCCACTTT

v_gene: TRBV30
d_gene: .
abundance: .
j_gene: TRBJ1-3
CDR3aa: CAWSLASGNTIYF
CDR3nt: TGTGCCTGGAGTTTAGCCTCTGGAAACACCATATATTTT